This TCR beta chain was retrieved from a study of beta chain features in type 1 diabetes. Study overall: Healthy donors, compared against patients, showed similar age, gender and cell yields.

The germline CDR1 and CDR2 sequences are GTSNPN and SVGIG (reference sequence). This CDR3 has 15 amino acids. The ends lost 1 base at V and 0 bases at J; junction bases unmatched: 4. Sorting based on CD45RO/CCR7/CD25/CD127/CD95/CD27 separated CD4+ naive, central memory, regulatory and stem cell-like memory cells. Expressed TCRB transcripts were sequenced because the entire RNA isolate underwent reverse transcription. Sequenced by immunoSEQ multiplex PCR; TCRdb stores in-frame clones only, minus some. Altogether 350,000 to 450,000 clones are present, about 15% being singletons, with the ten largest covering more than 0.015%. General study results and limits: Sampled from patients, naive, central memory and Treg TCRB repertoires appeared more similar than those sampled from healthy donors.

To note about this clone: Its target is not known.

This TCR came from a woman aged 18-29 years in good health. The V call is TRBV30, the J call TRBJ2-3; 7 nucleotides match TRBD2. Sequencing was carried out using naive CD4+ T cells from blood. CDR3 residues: CAWSALADSTDTQYF. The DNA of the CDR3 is TGTGCCTGGAGTGCCCTAGCGGACAGCACAGATACGCAGTATTTT. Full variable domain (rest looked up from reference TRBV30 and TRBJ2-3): SQTIHQWPATLVQPVGSPLSLECTVEGTSNPNLYWYRQAAGRGLQLLFYSVGIGQISSEVPQNLSASRPQDRQFILSSKKLLLSDSGFYLCAWSALADSTDTQYFGPGTRLTVL.